This T cell receptor (beta chain) was found in a study of cytomegalovirus exposure and HLA in healthy donors. The overall study: There were nearly 120 million unique TCR beta sequences, drawn from roughly 200 million T cells, in an earlier analysis. General study points: Clonal expansion, a later analysis showed, was greater in HLA-associated TCR beta chains than in equally common others. Earlier analysis yielded a pattern in which most TCR beta V segments were productive about 90% or about 30% of the time.

V was clipped by 6 bases and J by 6 bases, with 13 bases between them. The CDR3 loop spans 13 amino acids. Germline V CDR1 and CDR2: SEHNR, FQNEAQ (reference sequence). For this clone: The antigen is undetermined.

The PCR used 60 Vbeta and 13 Jbeta primers. Produced via immunoSEQ multiplex PCR; TCRdb's table is partial and in-frame only. The table lists 200,000 to 250,000 clones, more than 70% of them singletons. The clonotype comes from a human donor in good health. The chain has TRBV7-9 and TRBJ2-3; weak D call: TRBD1 (5 bases). The material sequenced was PBMCs. Here the CDR3 reads CASSHPGKDTQYF. Written as DNA, the CDR3 is TGTGCCAGCAGTCATCCAGGGAAGGATACGCAGTATTTT.